Sequencing of this TCR beta chain was carried out in a study of blood T cells in healthy people across ages. The use of a sample-barcoded 5' primer and a J-beta primer mix characterized a second PCR of 7 to 11 cycles. In TCRdb, the 5' RACE reads were re-called with MiXCR into one record per CDR3 protein. The sample has approximately 1.5 million distinct CDR3 sequences; roughly 43% are singletons. Trimming removed 0 bases at V and 4 bases at J, with 15 bases between. The CDR3 loop spans 16 amino acids. CDR1 and CDR2 (germline): MGHRA, YSYEKL. The sequence was collected from a young woman in good health. Sequences were obtained from blood. The chain couples TRBV4-1 to TRBJ1-1; D possibly corresponds to TRBD1 (5 bases). The chain's CDR3 is CASSQEVGAGGTEAFF. DNA for the CDR3: TGCGCCAGCAGCCAAGAGGTCGGGGCGGGGGGCACTGAAGCTTTCTTT.